Presented here are 7 T cell receptor beta chains from one specimen sequenced in a study of tumor T cells in aggressive B-cell lymphoma. Generated by immunoSEQ multiplex PCR, the TCRdb table keeps only in-frame clones and is missing some. The table shows approximately 3,100 clones, with more than 75% occurring only once. The specimen sequenced was tumor tissue. These TCRs come from an adult with diffuse large B cell lymphoma.

The rearrangement links TRBV5-1 to TRBJ2-5, with 8 bases that match TRBD1. V shed 0 bases, J shed 2 bases, and the junction held 0 bases outside the gene matches. The germline gives CDR1 SGHRS, CDR2 YFSETQ. The CDR3 covers 14 residues. DNA for the CDR3: TGCGCCAGCAGCTTGGGACAGGGGCAAGAGACCCAGTACTTC. Amino acid sequence: CASSLGQGQETQYF.

This chain links TRBV5-8 with TRBJ1-6; TRBD1 matches 8 bases. V shed 3 bases, J shed 7 bases, and the junction held 3 bases outside the gene matches. This CDR3 is built from 14 residues. Germline values: CDR1 SGHTS, CDR2 YDEGEE. In DNA, the CDR3 is TGTGCCAGCAGCTCAGGGGGCACGAATTCACCCCTCCACTTT. It specifies CASSSGGTNSPLHF.

V is TRBV10-3 and J is TRBJ2-7; 12 bases fit TRBD1. Germline V gene data show CDR1 as ENHRY and CDR2 as SYGVKD. V shed 3 bases, J shed 6 bases, and the junction held 6 bases outside the gene matches. The CDR3 is 15 amino acids. This CDR3 reads CAISDRRDRGLEQYF. The CDR3 nucleotides are TGTGCCATCAGTGACAGGCGGGACAGGGGGCTCGAGCAGTACTTC.

The chain carries TRBV7-8 and TRBJ1-2; D possibly corresponds to TRBD1 (5 bases). V lost 3 bases and J 4 bases, leaving 12 bases between the germline ends. The CDR3 is 14 residues long. Germline V gene lookup returns CDR1 SGHVS and CDR2 FQNEAQ. This CDR3 reads CASSFITGTYGYTF. The CDR3 region has the DNA TGTGCCAGCAGCTTTATTACAGGAACCTATGGCTACACCTTC.

The chain links TRBV6-6 to TRBJ2-2; TRBD2 is a possible D gene (5 bases). The CDR3 has 13 amino acids. Germline CDR1 and CDR2: MNHNY and SVGAGI (reference sequence). V was cut by 7 bases and J by 4 bases, with 10 bases left in between. CDR3 region: CASKLSGTGELFF. The CDR3 DNA reads TGTGCCAGCAAGCTCAGCGGCACCGGGGAGCTGTTTTTT.

This chain joins TRBV10-3 and TRBJ2-7; 10 bases fit TRBD2. The CDR3 runs 14 residues. Germline assignment: CDR1 ENHRY and CDR2 SYGVKD. V shed 6 bases and J 5 bases; nucleotides not matched to a gene: 7. The CDR3 spells CAISPSGSTDEQYF. The CDR3 DNA follows: TGTGCCATCAGCCCTAGCGGGAGTACGGACGAGCAGTACTTC.

This clone was recorded once. The V call is TRBV5-5, the J call TRBJ2-5; 7 bases are a match to TRBD1. Germline V lookup: CDR1 SGHKS, CDR2 YYEKEE (reference sequence). The CDR3 runs 14 residues. V shed 5 bases, J shed 2 bases, and the junction held 6 bases outside the gene matches. The CDR3, as DNA: TGTGCCAGCAGTGCCGGGGACAGACAAGAGACCCAGTACTTC. This gives the protein CASSAGDRQETQYF. Full variable domain (missing parts from reference TRBV5-5 and TRBJ2-5): DAGVTQSPTHLIKTRGQQVTLRCSPISGHKSVSWYQQVLGQGPQFIFQYYEKEERGRGNFPDRFSARQFPNYSSELNVNALLLGDSALYLCASSAGDRQETQYFGPGTRLLVL.